These T cell receptor beta chains were read from a single sample in a study of control samples from healthy donors and cancer patients. Clones were sequenced by immunoSEQ multiplex PCR, and TCRdb holds only the in-frame ones, with some missing. The table records 400,000 to 500,000 clones, approximately 90% of them present only once. Sequenced material: PBMCs. The receptors stem from a man between 40 and 49 years old with head and neck cancer. CDR3s include the opening cysteine and the closing phenylalanine or tryptophan. The D gene is left open where the match is weak. Only part of the rows carry a size: once, few, many, or a class if the clone is expanded.

TRBV24-1	TRBD1	NA	TRBJ2-6	TGTGCCACCAGTGGCGGGACAGGGCTCTCTGGGGCCAACGTCCTGACTTTC	CATSGGTGLSGANVLTF
TRBV28	NA	once	TRBJ1-1	TGTGCCAGCAGGTGGACAGTGAACACTGAAGCTTTCTTT	CASRWTVNTEAFF
TRBV27	NA	NA	TRBJ2-2	TGTGCCAGCAGTTCCCTCCTGCGGGGCCCCGGCACCGGGGAGCTGTTTTTT	CASSSLLRGPGTGELFF
TRBV28	NA	NA	TRBJ2-7	TGTGCCAGCAGTGAGATGTATGGGATCTACGAGCAGTACTTC	CASSEMYGIYEQYF
TRBV6-6	TRBD2	NA	TRBJ2-1	TGTGCCAGCCTTCCGAAGCGGGGGTACTCCTACAATGAGCAGTTCTTC	CASLPKRGYSYNEQFF
TRBV5-4	TRBD1	NA	TRBJ1-4	TGTGCCAGCAGCTTCCGGACAGGTCTTAATGAAAAACTGTTTTTT	CASSFRTGLNEKLFF
TRBV5-4	NA	NA	TRBJ2-1	TGTGCCAGCAGCCCGGATAGTTACAATGAGCAGTTCTTC	CASSPDSYNEQFF
TRBV30	NA	NA	TRBJ1-1	TGTGCCTGGAGTGTATCCGGGGACACTGAAGCTTTCTTT	CAWSVSGDTEAFF
TRBV24-1	TRBD2	NA	TRBJ2-1	TGTGCCACCAGTGATTCCGGGACTACCAACAATGAGCAGTTCTTC	CATSDSGTTNNEQFF
TRBV20-1	NA	NA	TRBJ2-7	TGCAGTGCTGACGGCGGCTACGAGCAGTACTTC	CSADGGYEQYF
TRBV7-2	NA	few	TRBJ1-5	TGTGCCAGCAGCTTAGGGGGGAGGAATCAGCCCCAGCATTTT	CASSLGGRNQPQHF
TRBV19	NA	NA	TRBJ2-5	TGTGCCAGTAGTGGGGCAGGGGGGAAAGAGACCCAGTACTTC	CASSGAGGKETQYF
TRBV11-1	TRBD2	once	TRBJ2-5	TGTGCCAGCAGCTTTCAAGCGGGGGATACGGAGACCCAGTACTTC	CASSFQAGDTETQYF
TRBV28	TRBD1	NA	TRBJ1-3	TGTGCCAGCGTGTCATCAGGGGGGGGAAACACCATATATTTT	CASVSSGGGNTIYF
TRBV11-2	NA	once	TRBJ2-7	TGTGCCAGCAGCCGGACCTACTACGAGCAGTACTTC	CASSRTYYEQYF
TRBV5-6	TRBD1	once	TRBJ1-1	TGTGCCAGCAGCTTGGCCGTAGGACAGGGGTGGACTGAAGCTTTCTTT	CASSLAVGQGWTEAFF
TRBV19	TRBD1	NA	TRBJ1-1	TGTGCCAGTAGAAAGGGACAGGATAACACTGAAGCTTTCTTT	CASRKGQDNTEAFF
TRBV3-1/TRBV3-2	TRBD2	NA	TRBJ2-4	TGTGCCAGCAGCCATGGGGGCCCCGGACTAGCGGGGGGTGTCGGCAAAAACATTCAGTACTTC	CASSHGGPGLAGGVGKNIQYF
TRBV29-1	NA	NA	TRBJ2-2	TGCAGCATGACGGGCAGGGCCAACACCGGGGAGCTGTTTTTT	CSMTGRANTGELFF
TRBV6-6	NA	NA	TRBJ1-4	TGTGCCAGCAGTTACCGGCAGGGCCATGAAAAACTGTTTTTT	CASSYRQGHEKLFF
TRBV5-4	NA	NA	TRBJ1-1	TGTGCCAGCAGCTTGGAAAAGGCCGAGGGGGGCACTGAAGCTTTCTTT	CASSLEKAEGGTEAFF
TRBV30	NA	NA	TRBJ1-1	TGTGCCTGGGGCCCCCGCCCCCGTGAAGCTTTCTTT	CAWGPRPREAFF
TRBV13	NA	NA	TRBJ2-1	TGTGCCAGCAGCTTCACCGGATACAATGAGCAGTTCTTC	CASSFTGYNEQFF
TRBV5-1	NA	NA	TRBJ2-3	TGCGCCAGCAGCCGTAGATCCACAGATACGCAGTATTTT	CASSRRSTDTQYF
TRBV5-4	NA	NA	TRBJ1-1	TGTGCCAGCAGCTTGGTTGGGAGGGGGGTGAACACTGAAGCTTTCTTT	CASSLVGRGVNTEAFF
TRBV7-3	NA	NA	TRBJ2-3	TGTGCCAGCAGCCCAATGGGGCAGCGCACAGATACGCAGTATTTT	CASSPMGQRTDTQYF
TRBV4-3	NA	NA	TRBJ2-1	TGCGCCAGCAGCCAAGTGGGGTTTCAAGGATCCTACAATGAGCAGTTCTTC	CASSQVGFQGSYNEQFF
TRBV20-1	TRBD2	NA	TRBJ2-7	TGCAGTGCTAGTACCCCCCTACTAGCGGGAGTTTACGAGCAGTACTTC	CSASTPLLAGVYEQYF
TRBV2	NA	NA	TRBJ2-1	TGTGCCAGCTCCTTAAGGAATGAGCAGTTCTTC	CASSLRNEQFF
TRBV28	NA	NA	TRBJ1-5	TGTGCCAGCAGTAGGCCTCGTTCGAGCAATCAGCCCCAGCATTTT	CASSRPRSSNQPQHF
TRBV19	NA	NA	TRBJ1-5	TGTGCCAGTACCGTGTCGGGGGGTCTACTCAATCAGCCCCAGCATTTT	CASTVSGGLLNQPQHF
TRBV19	NA	NA	TRBJ1-1	TGTGCCAGTAGTCGACAGGAGTCTAACACTGAAGCTTTCTTT	CASSRQESNTEAFF
TRBV5-1	NA	once	TRBJ1-5	TGCGCCAGCAGCTTGGACAGTTCAAGCAATCAGCCCCAGCATTTT	CASSLDSSSNQPQHF
TRBV12-3/TRBV12-4	NA	NA	TRBJ1-3	TGTGCCAGCAGTTCCCTCCTCAACACCATATATTTT	CASSSLLNTIYF
TRBV13	TRBD1	NA	TRBJ1-1	TGTGCCAGCACTCAAGAACAGGGGTCGAACACTGAAGCTTTCTTT	CASTQEQGSNTEAFF
TRBV2	NA	NA	TRBJ2-2	TGTGCCAGCTTCGGGACACCGAACACCGGGGAGCTGTTTTTT	CASFGTPNTGELFF
TRBV11-2	NA	NA	TRBJ2-2	TGTGCCAGCAGCTTAATAGGAACAGGGGAGGTCGGGGAGCTGTTTTTT	CASSLIGTGEVGELFF